This paragraph covers one T cell receptor (beta chain) sequence. The record originates from a study of cytomegalovirus exposure and HLA in healthy donors. This CDR3 comprises 15 residues. CDR1 is SGHRS and CDR2 is YFSETQ in the germline V gene. Trimming at V came to 4 bases and at J to 4 bases, leaving 8 bases not matched to a gene. Primers: 60 Vbeta forward and 13 Jbeta reverse. TCRdb's table, derived via immunoSEQ multiplex PCR, lists solely in-frame clones and lacks some. The sample lists approximately 180,000 clones, around 81% occurring once. The chain combines TRBV5-1 with TRBJ2-7; 10 bases are shared with TRBD1. Sample: PBMCs. This receptor was obtained from a young man in good health and CMV-seronegative. CDR3 coding DNA: TGCGCCAGCAGCCCCGACCCGGGACAGGGGTACGAGCAGTACTTC. This sequence encodes CASSPDPGQGYEQYF.